The following is a T cell receptor beta chain sequence with its context. In the original workflow: Reference gene primer amplification yielded estimated nucleated cell counts. Method: immunoSEQ multiplex PCR; TCRdb's copy keeps in-frame clones and lacks some. V and J calls and clone size come straight from that table; D and trimming were deduced from the DNA. The table lists about 230,000 clones, approximately 80% of them singletons. This entry belongs to a study of blood T cell repertoires in COVID-19. About the study: The origin of the acute and convalescent COVID-19 samples was the United States, Italy and Spain. Sources were T cells, B-cell-depleted T cells, or PBMCs; the material itself was cDNA or gDNA.

V lost 5 bases, J lost 5 bases, and 4 bases stayed unmatched. The germline V gene has CDR1 MDHEN and CDR2 SYDVKM. The CDR3 spans 13 residues. The J gene is TRBJ2-7, the V gene TRBV28; TRBD1 matches at 9 bases. The source of this sequence is a woman in her fifties or sixties with acute or convalescent COVID-19. Sequencing used peripheral blood. The CDR3 region has the DNA TGTGCCAGCAGTACAGGGGGCGGAGACGAGCAGTACTTC. Translation gives CASSTGGGDEQYF.